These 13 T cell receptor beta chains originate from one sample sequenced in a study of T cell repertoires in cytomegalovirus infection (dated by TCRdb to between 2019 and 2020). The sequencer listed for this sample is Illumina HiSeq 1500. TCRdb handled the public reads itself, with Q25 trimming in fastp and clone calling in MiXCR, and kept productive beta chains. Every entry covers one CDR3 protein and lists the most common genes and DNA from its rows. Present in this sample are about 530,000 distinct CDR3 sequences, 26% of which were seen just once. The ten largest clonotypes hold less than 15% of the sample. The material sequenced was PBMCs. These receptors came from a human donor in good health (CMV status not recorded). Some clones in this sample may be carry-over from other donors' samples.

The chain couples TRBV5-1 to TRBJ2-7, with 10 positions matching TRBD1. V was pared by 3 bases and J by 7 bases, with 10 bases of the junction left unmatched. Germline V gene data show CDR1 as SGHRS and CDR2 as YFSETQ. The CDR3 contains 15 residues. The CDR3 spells CASSSPGQGSGEQYF. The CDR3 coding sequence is TGCGCCAGCAGCTCACCGGGACAGGGGTCGGGTGAGCAGTACTTC.

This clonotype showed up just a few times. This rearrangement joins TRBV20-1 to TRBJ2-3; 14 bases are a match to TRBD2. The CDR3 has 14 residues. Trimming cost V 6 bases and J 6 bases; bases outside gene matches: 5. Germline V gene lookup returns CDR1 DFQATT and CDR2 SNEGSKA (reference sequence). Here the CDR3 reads CSAIRTSGRDTQYF. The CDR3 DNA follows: TGCAGTGCGATTCGGACTAGCGGGAGGGATACGCAGTATTTT.

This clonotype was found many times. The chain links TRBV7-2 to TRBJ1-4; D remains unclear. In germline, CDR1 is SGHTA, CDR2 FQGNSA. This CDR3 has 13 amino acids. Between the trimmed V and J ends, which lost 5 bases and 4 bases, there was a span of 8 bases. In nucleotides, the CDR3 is TGTGCCAGCAGCCCCTACGGTAATGAAAAACTGTTTTTT. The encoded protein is CASSPYGNEKLFF.

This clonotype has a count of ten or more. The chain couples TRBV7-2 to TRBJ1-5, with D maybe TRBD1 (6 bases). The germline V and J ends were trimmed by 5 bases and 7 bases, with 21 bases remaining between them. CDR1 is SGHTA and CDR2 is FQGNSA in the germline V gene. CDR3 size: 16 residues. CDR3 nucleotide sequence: TGTGCCAGCAGCCCATCGACGAGGGGGTCAGGGCAGCCCCAGCATTTT. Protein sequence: CASSPSTRGSGQPQHF.

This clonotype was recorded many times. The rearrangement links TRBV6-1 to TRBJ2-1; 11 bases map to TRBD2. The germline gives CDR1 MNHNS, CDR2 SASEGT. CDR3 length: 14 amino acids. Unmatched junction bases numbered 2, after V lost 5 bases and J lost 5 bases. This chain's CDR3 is CASSRLAGNNEQFF. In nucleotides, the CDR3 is TGTGCCAGCAGTCGACTAGCGGGGAACAATGAGCAGTTCTTC.

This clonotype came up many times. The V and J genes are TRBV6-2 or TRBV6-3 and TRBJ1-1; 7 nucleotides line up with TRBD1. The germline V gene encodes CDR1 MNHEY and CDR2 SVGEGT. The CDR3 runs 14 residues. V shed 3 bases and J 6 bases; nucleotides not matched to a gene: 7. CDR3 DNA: TGTGCCAGCAGTTATACCTTCGGGACAGCTGAAGCTTTCTTT. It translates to CASSYTFGTAEAFF.

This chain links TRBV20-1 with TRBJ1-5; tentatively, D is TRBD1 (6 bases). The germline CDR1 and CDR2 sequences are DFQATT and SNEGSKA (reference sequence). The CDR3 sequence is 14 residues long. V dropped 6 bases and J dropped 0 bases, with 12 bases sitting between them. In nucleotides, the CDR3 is TGCAGTGCAAGCGGACAGCATAGCAATCAGCCCCAGCATTTT. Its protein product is CSASGQHSNQPQHF.

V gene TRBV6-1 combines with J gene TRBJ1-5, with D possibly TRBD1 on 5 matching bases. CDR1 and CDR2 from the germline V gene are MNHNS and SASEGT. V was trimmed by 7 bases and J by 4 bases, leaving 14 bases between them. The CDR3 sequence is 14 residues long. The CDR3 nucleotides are TGTGCCAGCAAGGGGTCTTCGGGGAATCAGCCCCAGCATTTT. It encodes CASKGSSGNQPQHF.

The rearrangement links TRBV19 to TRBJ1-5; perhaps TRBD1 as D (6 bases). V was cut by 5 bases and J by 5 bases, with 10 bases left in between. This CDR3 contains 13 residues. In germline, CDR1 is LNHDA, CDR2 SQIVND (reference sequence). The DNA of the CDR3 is TGTGCCAGTAGTCGGACAGTTGATCAGCCCCAGCATTTT. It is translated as CASSRTVDQPQHF.

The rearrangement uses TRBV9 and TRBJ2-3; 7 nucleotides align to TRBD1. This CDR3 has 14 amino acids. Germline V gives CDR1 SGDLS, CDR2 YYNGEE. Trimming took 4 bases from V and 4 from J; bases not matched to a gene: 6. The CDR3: CASSNGQVPDTQYF. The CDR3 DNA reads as TGTGCCAGCAGCAACGGACAGGTTCCAGATACGCAGTATTTT. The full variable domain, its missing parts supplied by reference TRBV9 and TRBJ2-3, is DSGVTQTPKHLITATGQRVTLRCSPRSGDLSVYWYQQSLDQGLQFLIQYYNGEERAKGNILERFSAQQFPDLHSELNLSSLELGDSALYFCASSNGQVPDTQYFGPGTRLTVL.

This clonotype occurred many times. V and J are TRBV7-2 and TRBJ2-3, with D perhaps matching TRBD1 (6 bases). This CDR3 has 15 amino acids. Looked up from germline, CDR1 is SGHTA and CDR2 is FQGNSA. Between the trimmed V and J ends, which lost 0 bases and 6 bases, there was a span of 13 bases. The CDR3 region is CASSLAQGTVDTQYF. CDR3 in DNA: TGTGCCAGCAGCTTAGCTCAGGGGACCGTCGATACGCAGTATTTT.

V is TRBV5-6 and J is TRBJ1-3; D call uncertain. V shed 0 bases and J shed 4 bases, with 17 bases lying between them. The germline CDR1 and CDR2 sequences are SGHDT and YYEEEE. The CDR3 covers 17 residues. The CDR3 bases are TGTGCCAGCAGCTTGGAAACGGGCCCCGGTTCCGGAAACACCATATATTTT. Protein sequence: CASSLETGPGSGNTIYF.

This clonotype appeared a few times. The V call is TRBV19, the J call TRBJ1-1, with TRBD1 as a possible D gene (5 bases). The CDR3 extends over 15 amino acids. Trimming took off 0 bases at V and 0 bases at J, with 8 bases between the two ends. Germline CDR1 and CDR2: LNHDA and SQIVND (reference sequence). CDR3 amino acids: CASSIEGLMNTEAFF. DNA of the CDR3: TGTGCCAGTAGTATAGAGGGGCTGATGAACACTGAAGCTTTCTTT.